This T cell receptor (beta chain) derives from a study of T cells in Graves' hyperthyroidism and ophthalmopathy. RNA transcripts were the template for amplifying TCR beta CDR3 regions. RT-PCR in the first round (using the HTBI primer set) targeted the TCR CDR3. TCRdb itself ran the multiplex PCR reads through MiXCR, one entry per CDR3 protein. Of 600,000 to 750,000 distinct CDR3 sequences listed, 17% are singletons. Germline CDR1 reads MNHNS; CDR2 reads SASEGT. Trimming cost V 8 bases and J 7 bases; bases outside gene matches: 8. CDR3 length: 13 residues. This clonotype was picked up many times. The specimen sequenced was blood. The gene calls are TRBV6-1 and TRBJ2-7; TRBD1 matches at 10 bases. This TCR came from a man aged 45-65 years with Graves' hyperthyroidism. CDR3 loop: CASAGQGFWEQYF. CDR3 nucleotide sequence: TGTGCCAGCGCGGGACAGGGGTTCTGGGAGCAGTACTTC.